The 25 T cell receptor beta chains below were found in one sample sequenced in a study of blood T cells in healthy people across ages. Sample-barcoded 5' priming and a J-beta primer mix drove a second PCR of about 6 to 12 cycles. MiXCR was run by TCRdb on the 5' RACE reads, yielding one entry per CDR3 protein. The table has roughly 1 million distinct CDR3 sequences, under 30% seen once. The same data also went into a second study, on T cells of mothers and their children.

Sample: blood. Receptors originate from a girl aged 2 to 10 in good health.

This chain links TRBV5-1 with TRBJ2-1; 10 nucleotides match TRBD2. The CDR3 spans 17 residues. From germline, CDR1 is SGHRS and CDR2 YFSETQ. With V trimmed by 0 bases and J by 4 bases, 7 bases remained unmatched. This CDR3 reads CASSLELAGVGYNEQFF. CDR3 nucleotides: TGCGCCAGCAGCTTGGAGCTAGCGGGAGTTGGGTACAATGAGCAGTTCTTC.

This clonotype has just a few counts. Written as DNA, the CDR3 is TGCGCCAGCAGCCAAGATTGGGTCTCCGGTGAAAAACTGTTTTTT. Translation: CASSQDWVSGEKLFF. The chain has TRBV4-3 and TRBJ1-4; D is uncertain. The germline CDR1 and CDR2 sequences are LGHNA and YSLEER. The CDR3 extends over 15 amino acids. V dropped 0 bases and J dropped 7 bases, with 12 bases sitting between them.

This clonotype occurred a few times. The CDR3 sequence is CSVGADGPIYNEQFF. CDR3 coding DNA: TGCAGCGTGGGGGCGGATGGCCCTATCTACAATGAGCAGTTCTTC. This sequence joins TRBV29-1 and TRBJ2-1; a possible D gene is TRBD1 (6 bases). Looked up from germline, CDR1 is SQVTM and CDR2 is ANQGSEA. The CDR3 contains 15 residues. The V and J ends lost 6 bases and 3 bases respectively, with 18 bases between them.

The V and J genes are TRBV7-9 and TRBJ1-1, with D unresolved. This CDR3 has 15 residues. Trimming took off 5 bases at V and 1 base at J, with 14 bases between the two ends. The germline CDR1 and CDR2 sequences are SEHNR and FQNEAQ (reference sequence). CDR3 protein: CASSRRGPKNTEAFF. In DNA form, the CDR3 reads TGTGCCAGCAGCCGCCGAGGGCCCAAGAACACTGAAGCTTTCTTT.

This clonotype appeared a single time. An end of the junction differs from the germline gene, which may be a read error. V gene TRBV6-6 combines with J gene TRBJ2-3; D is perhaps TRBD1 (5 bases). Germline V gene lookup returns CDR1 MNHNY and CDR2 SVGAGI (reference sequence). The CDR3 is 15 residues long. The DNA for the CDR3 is TGTGCCAGCAGTTACATAGGGTTTGGCACAGGTACGCAGTATTTT. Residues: CASSYIGFGTGTQYF.

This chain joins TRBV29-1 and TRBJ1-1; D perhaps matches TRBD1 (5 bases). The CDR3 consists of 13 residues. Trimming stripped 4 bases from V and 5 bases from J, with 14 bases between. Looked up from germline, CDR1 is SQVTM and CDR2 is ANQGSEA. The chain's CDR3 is CSVGLSGVTEAFF. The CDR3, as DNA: TGCAGCGTTGGGCTCTCGGGGGTTACTGAAGCTTTCTTT.

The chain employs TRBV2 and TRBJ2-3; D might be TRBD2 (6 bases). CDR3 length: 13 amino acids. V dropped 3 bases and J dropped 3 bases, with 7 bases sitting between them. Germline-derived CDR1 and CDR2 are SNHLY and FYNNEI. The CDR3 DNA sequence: TGTGCCAGCAGTGACGGGGGAACAGATACGCAGTATTTT. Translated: CASSDGGTDTQYF.

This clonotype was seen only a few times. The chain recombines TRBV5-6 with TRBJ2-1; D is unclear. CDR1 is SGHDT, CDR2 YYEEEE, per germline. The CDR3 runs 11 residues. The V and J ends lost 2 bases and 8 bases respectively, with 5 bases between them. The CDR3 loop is CASSFFDEQFF. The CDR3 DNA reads TGTGCCAGCAGCTTCTTTGATGAGCAGTTCTTC.

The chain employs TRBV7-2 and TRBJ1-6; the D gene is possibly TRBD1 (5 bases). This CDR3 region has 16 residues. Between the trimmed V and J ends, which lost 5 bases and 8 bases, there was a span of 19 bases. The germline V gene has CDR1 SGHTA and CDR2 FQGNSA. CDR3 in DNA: TGTGCCAGCAGCCCATCCGTCACCGGGGCGGATTCACCCCTCCACTTT. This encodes CASSPSVTGADSPLHF.

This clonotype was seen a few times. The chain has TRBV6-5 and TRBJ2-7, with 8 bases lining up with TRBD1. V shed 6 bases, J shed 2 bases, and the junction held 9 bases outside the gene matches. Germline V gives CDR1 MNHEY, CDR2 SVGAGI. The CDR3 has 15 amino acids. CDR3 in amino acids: CASSPGQGAPYEQYF. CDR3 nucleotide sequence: TGTGCCAGCAGCCCCGGACAGGGAGCCCCCTACGAGCAGTACTTC.

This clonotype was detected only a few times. DNA for the CDR3: TGTGCCGCCCGACGGGGGATCTACGAGCAGTACTTC. Its translation is CAARRGIYEQYF. The J gene is TRBJ2-7, the V gene TRBV7-9; D possibly corresponds to TRBD2 (6 bases). Deletions cut 11 bases from V and 3 bases from J, with 14 bases between. CDR1 and CDR2 (germline): SEHNR, FQNEAQ (reference sequence). The CDR3 consists of 12 residues.

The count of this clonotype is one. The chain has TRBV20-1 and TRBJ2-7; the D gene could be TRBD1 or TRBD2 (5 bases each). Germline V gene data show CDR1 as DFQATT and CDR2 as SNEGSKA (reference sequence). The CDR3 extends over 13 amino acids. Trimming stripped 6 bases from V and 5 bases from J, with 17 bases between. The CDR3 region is CSAAGTNNHEQYF. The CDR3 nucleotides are TGCAGTGCCGCCGGGACCAACAATCACGAGCAGTACTTC.

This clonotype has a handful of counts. CDR3 in amino acids: CASSPSTSTDTQYF. CDR3 nucleotide sequence: TGTGCCAGCAGCCCCTCGACCTCAACAGATACGCAGTATTTT. The chain has TRBV6-6 and TRBJ2-3; D unresolved. Germline V gene data show CDR1 as MNHNY and CDR2 as SVGAGI (reference sequence). Trimming stripped 6 bases from V and 3 bases from J, with 13 bases between. The CDR3 has 14 residues.

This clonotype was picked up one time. The DNA for the CDR3 is TGTGCCAGCAGCCAGGGGGGGGCGGGGAATGAGCAGTTCTTC. Its translation: CASSQGGAGNEQFF. V gene TRBV4-2 combines with J gene TRBJ2-1, with D perhaps TRBD2 (7 bases). V shed 3 bases and J shed 7 bases, with 13 bases lying between them. Germline V gene lookup returns CDR1 LGHNA and CDR2 YNFKEQ. CDR3 size: 14 residues.

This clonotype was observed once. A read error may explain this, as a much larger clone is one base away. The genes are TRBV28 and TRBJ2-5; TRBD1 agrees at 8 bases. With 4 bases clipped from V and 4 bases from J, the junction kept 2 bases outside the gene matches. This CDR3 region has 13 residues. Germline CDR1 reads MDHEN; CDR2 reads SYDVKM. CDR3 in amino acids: CASSWDRRETQYF. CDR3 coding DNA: TGTGCCAGCAGTTGGGACAGGAGAGAGACCCAGTACTTC.

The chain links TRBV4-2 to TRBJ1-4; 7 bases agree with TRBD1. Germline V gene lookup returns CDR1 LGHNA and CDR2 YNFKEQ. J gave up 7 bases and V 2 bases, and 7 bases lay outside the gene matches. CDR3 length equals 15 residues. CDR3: CASSQTTGSPEKLFF. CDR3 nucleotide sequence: TGTGCCAGCAGCCAAACGACAGGGAGTCCTGAAAAACTGTTTTTT.

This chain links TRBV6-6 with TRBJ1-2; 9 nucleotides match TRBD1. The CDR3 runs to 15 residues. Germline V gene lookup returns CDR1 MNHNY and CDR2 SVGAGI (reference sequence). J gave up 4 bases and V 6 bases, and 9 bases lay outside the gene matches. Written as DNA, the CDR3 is TGTGCCAGCAGGGATAGGGACAGGGAAGGCTATGGCTACACCTTC. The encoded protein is CASRDRDREGYGYTF.

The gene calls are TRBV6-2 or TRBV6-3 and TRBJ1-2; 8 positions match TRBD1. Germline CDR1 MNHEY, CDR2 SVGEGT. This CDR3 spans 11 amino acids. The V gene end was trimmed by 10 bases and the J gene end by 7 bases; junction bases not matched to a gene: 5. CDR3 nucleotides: TGTGCCACCGGACAGGGTGGTGGCTACACCTTC. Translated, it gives CATGQGGGYTF.

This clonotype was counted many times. Here the CDR3 reads CASSGTGNYGYTF. The DNA for the CDR3 is TGTGCCAGCAGTGGGACAGGGAACTATGGCTACACCTTC. The chain links TRBV9 to TRBJ1-2, with TRBD1 matching over 9 bases. The trim removed 5 bases at V and 2 bases at J, leaving 1 base unmatched. Looked up from germline, CDR1 is SGDLS and CDR2 is YYNGEE. This CDR3 has 13 residues.

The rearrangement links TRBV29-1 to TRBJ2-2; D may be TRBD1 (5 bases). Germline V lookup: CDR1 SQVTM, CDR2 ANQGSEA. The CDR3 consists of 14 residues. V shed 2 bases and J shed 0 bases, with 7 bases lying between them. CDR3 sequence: CSVEPRANTGELFF. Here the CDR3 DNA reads TGCAGCGTTGAACCCAGGGCGAACACCGGGGAGCTGTTTTTT.

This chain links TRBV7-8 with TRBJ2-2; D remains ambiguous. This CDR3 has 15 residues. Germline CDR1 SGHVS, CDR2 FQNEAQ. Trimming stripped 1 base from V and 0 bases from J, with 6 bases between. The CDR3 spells CASSLVIANTGELFF. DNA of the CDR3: TGTGCCAGCAGCTTAGTGATAGCGAACACCGGGGAGCTGTTTTTT.

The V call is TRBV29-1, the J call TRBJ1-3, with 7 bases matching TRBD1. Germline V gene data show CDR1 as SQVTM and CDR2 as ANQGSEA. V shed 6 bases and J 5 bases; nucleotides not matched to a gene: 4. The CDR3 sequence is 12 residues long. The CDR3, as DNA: TGCAGCGTGCGGGACAGTCGAAACACCATATATTTT. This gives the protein CSVRDSRNTIYF.

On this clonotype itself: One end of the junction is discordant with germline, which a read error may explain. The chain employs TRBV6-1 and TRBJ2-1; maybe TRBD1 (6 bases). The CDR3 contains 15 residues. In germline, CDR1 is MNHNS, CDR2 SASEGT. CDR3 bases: TGTGTCAGCAGTGAACAGGGATCACACTACAATGAGCAGTTCTTC. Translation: CVSSEQGSHYNEQFF.

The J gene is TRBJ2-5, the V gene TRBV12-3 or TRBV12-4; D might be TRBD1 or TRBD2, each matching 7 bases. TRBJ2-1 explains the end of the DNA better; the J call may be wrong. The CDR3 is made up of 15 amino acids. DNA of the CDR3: TGTGCCAGCACCGAGGGGGCGGGGGACTACAATGAGCAGTTCTTC. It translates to CASTEGAGDYNEQFF.

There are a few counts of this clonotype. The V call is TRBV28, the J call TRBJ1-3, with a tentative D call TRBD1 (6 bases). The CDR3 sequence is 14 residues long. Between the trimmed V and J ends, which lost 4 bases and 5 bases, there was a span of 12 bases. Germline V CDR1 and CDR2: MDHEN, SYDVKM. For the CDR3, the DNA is TGTGCCAGCAGTTCCCAGGGGTCCAGAAACACCATATATTTT. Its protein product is CASSSQGSRNTIYF.